The 23 T cell receptor beta chains below were found in one sample sequenced in a study of cytomegalovirus exposure and HLA in healthy donors. The PCR had 60 Vbeta and 13 Jbeta primers. This table comes from immunoSEQ multiplex PCR, and its TCRdb copy is limited to in-frame clones, with some not included. Here the sample spans 210,000 or so clones, around four fifths being singletons. The specimen was PBMCs. The receptors stem from a woman aged 45-65 years in good health and CMV-seropositive.

The V call is TRBV19, the J call TRBJ1-5; no clear D gene. The CDR3 is 17 amino acids. V was shortened by 0 bases and J by 2 bases, with 14 bases between the two germline ends. Germline lookup yields CDR1 LNHDA and CDR2 SQIVND (reference sequence). The CDR3 region is CASSIDQPGVGNQPQHF. CDR3 nucleotides: TGTGCCAGTAGTATAGATCAGCCGGGAGTAGGCAATCAGCCCCAGCATTTT.

The chain uses TRBV5-1 and TRBJ1-1; 9 bases are shared with TRBD1. Germline values: CDR1 SGHRS, CDR2 YFSETQ. Trimming took 2 bases from V and 3 from J; bases not matched to a gene: 5. The CDR3 is 15 residues long. CDR3 residues: CASSLQGARDTEAFF. In DNA, the CDR3 is TGCGCCAGCAGCTTACAGGGGGCGAGGGACACTGAAGCTTTCTTT.

In this sample, this clone turned up a few times. The CDR3: CASSITRASNQPQHF. CDR3 DNA sequence: TGTGCCAGTAGTATCACCAGGGCTAGCAATCAGCCCCAGCATTTT. This chain uses TRBV19 with TRBJ1-5, with D perhaps TRBD1 (5 bases). The V gene's germline CDR1 is LNHDA and CDR2 SQIVND (reference sequence). This CDR3 comprises 15 residues. V shed 3 bases and J shed 0 bases, with 9 bases lying between them.

This chain connects TRBV5-4 to TRBJ2-7; TRBD1 matches 10 bases. Germline CDR1 SGHNT, CDR2 YYREEE (reference sequence). Losses at the gene ends were 3 bases for V and 1 base for J; bases not matched to a gene: 13. CDR3 length: 18 amino acids. The CDR3 DNA is TGTGCCAGCAGCTCGGGGGCCGGGACAGGGGCCGTTTCCTACGAGCAGTACTTC. Translation: CASSSGAGTGAVSYEQYF.

The J gene is TRBJ2-7, the V gene TRBV12-5; D not resolved. There are 13 residues in the CDR3. Germline V lookup: CDR1 LGHNT, CDR2 FRNRAP. V gave up 5 bases and J gave up 0 bases, with 8 bases separating them. Written as DNA, the CDR3 is TGTGCTAGTGGTCGCGGAGTCTCCTACGAGCAGTACTTC. This sequence encodes CASGRGVSYEQYF.

This chain joins TRBV27 and TRBJ1-2; TRBD1 might be the D (6 bases). V lost 6 bases, J lost 4 bases, and 12 bases lay in between. The CDR3 runs 13 residues. Germline V gene data show CDR1 as MNHEY and CDR2 as SMNVEV (reference sequence). The CDR3 region is CASRMTGLYGYTF. In DNA form, the CDR3 reads TGTGCCAGCAGAATGACAGGTCTCTATGGCTACACCTTC.

This clone showed up just once. V usage is TRBV5-4 and J usage is TRBJ2-7; TRBD1 aligns across 9 bases. CDR3 length: 16 residues. Per the germline V gene, CDR1 is SGHNT and CDR2 is YYREEE (reference sequence). The ends lost 4 bases at V and 2 bases at J; junction bases unmatched: 10. As DNA, the CDR3 is TGTGCCAGCAGCCCGGCCCGGGACAGGGCAACCTACGAGCAGTACTTC. Protein sequence: CASSPARDRATYEQYF.

The chain combines TRBV7-9 with TRBJ1-2, with D unresolved. The CDR3 length is 15 residues. Germline CDR1 SEHNR, CDR2 FQNEAQ (reference sequence). Between the trimmed V and J ends, which lost 5 bases and 0 bases, there was a span of 13 bases. In nucleotides, the CDR3 is TGTGCCAGCAGCCACCCCGAGGGCACTAACTATGGCTACACCTTC. Amino acid sequence: CASSHPEGTNYGYTF. Full variable domain (remainder filled in from reference TRBV7-9 and TRBJ1-2): DTGVSQNPRHKITKRGQNVTFRCDPISEHNRLYWYRQTLGQGPEFLTYFQNEAQLEKSRLLSDRFSAERPKGSFSTLEIQRTEQGDSAMYLCASSHPEGTNYGYTFGSGTRLTVV.

This chain uses TRBV5-1 with TRBJ2-2, with 9 bases lining up with TRBD2. This CDR3 has 15 residues. V was clipped by 4 bases and J by 0 bases; unmatched bases: 1. Germline assignment: CDR1 SGHRS and CDR2 YFSETQ. CDR3 bases: TGCGCCAGCAGCGCGGGGGGGTCGAACACCGGGGAGCTGTTTTTT. Protein sequence: CASSAGGSNTGELFF.

The CDR3 sequence is CASSVGPGANVLTF. The CDR3 DNA is TGTGCCAGCAGTGTGGGGCCAGGGGCCAACGTCCTGACTTTC. The rearrangement joins TRBV2 to TRBJ2-6, with D possibly TRBD1 on 5 matching bases. Looked up from germline, CDR1 is SNHLY and CDR2 is FYNNEI. The ends were cut back, 4 bases at V and 4 bases at J, with 8 bases in the middle. This CDR3 is built from 14 residues.

V is TRBV5-4 and J is TRBJ2-7; TRBD1 agrees at 8 bases. CDR3 length equals 17 residues. With 4 bases clipped from V and 1 base from J, the junction kept 13 bases outside the gene matches. Germline CDR1 is SGHNT and CDR2 is YYREEE (reference sequence). The CDR3 DNA follows: TGTGCCAGCAGCGGCGCCAATGGACAGGGAATGTCCTACGAGCAGTACTTC. Protein sequence: CASSGANGQGMSYEQYF.

This chain uses TRBV9 with TRBJ2-5, with D possibly TRBD2 on 7 matching bases. The CDR3 length is 18 residues. Deletions cut 0 bases from V and 2 bases from J, with 20 bases between. Germline V CDR1 and CDR2: SGDLS, YYNGEE. This CDR3 reads CASSVVRGGGWEQETQYF. The DNA for the CDR3 is TGTGCCAGCAGCGTAGTGAGGGGGGGAGGGTGGGAGCAAGAGACCCAGTACTTC. Combining the CDR3 with reference TRBV9 and TRBJ2-5 gives the whole variable domain DSGVTQTPKHLITATGQRVTLRCSPRSGDLSVYWYQQSLDQGLQFLIQYYNGEERAKGNILERFSAQQFPDLHSELNLSSLELGDSALYFCASSVVRGGGWEQETQYFGPGTRLLVL.

The genes are TRBV29-1 and TRBJ1-4, with TRBD1 identical over 7 bases. V shed 6 bases, J shed 4 bases, and the junction held 17 bases outside the gene matches. Per the germline V gene, CDR1 is SQVTM and CDR2 is ANQGSEA. The length of the CDR3 is 17 residues. The CDR3 here is CSVIRTGWVRGNEKLFF. In nucleotides, the CDR3 is TGCAGCGTAATCAGGACAGGTTGGGTTCGTGGTAATGAAAAACTGTTTTTT.

The V and J genes are TRBV28 and TRBJ1-4; D uncertain. The CDR3 consists of 16 residues. Germline-derived CDR1 and CDR2 are MDHEN and SYDVKM. Between the trimmed V and J ends, which lost 1 base and 5 bases, there was a span of 14 bases. Here the CDR3 reads CASSLYGGGRNEKLFF. CDR3 coding DNA: TGTGCCAGCAGTTTATATGGTGGTGGGAGAAATGAAAAACTGTTTTTT.

There are a few counts of this clone. The V call is TRBV6-5, the J call TRBJ2-2, with 9 bases lining up with TRBD1. Unmatched junction bases numbered 6, after V lost 8 bases and J lost 2 bases. The CDR3 has 15 residues. CDR1 and CDR2 (germline): MNHEY, SVGAGI. In DNA form, the CDR3 reads TGTGCCAGCGGGACAGGGTATCGTAACACCGGGGAGCTGTTTTTT. Protein product: CASGTGYRNTGELFF.

This sequence joins TRBV4-3 and TRBJ2-3; D not certain. This CDR3 region has 15 residues. The V and J ends lost 5 bases and 2 bases respectively, with 14 bases between them. Per germline, CDR1 LGHNA and CDR2 YSLEER. The CDR3 loop is CASSSVVTSTDTQYF. The CDR3 DNA sequence: TGCGCCAGCAGCAGCGTCGTGACCTCCACAGATACGCAGTATTTT.

The chain recombines TRBV7-2 with TRBJ2-1; 9 bases match TRBD1. CDR3 length: 16 amino acids. V trimming: 1 base; J trimming: 4 bases; junction bases outside the gene matches: 5. Germline values: CDR1 SGHTA, CDR2 FQGNSA. The CDR3 reads CASSLDGTGTYNEQFF. In DNA, the CDR3 is TGTGCCAGCAGCTTAGATGGGACAGGGACGTACAATGAGCAGTTCTTC.

The chain recombines TRBV7-6 with TRBJ2-1, with D possibly matching TRBD2 (6 bases). The CDR3 loop spans 15 amino acids. The V gene lost 1 base and the J gene lost 4 bases, with 11 bases spanning the gap. Germline V gene data show CDR1 as SGHVS and CDR2 as FNYEAQ. The CDR3 sequence: CASSLGASDYNEQFF. The CDR3 DNA reads as TGTGCCAGCAGCTTAGGCGCTAGCGATTACAATGAGCAGTTCTTC.

V is TRBV19 and J is TRBJ1-5; TRBD1 aligns across 8 bases. The V gene's germline CDR1 is LNHDA and CDR2 SQIVND (reference sequence). The CDR3 has 16 residues. Trimming took 3 bases from V and 0 from J; bases not matched to a gene: 4. CDR3 in amino acids: CASSMDRDYSNQPQHF. For the CDR3, the DNA is TGTGCCAGTAGTATGGACAGGGACTATAGCAATCAGCCCCAGCATTTT.

V gene TRBV6-5 combines with J gene TRBJ1-2; no clear D. This CDR3 has 14 amino acids. V lost 6 bases, J lost 3 bases, and 14 bases lay in between. Germline assignment: CDR1 MNHEY and CDR2 SVGAGI. CDR3 DNA sequence: TGTGCCAGCAGGCCGCTCCGCAGATACTATGGCTACACCTTC. Translating gives CASRPLRRYYGYTF.

The chain links TRBV15 to TRBJ1-2; weak D call: TRBD1 (5 bases). The V gene lost 1 base and the J gene lost 4 bases, with 10 bases spanning the gap. The length of the CDR3 is 14 residues. Germline V gene data show CDR1 as LNHNV and CDR2 as YYDKDF (reference sequence). Here the CDR3 reads CATSRGGTGYGYTF. In nucleotides, the CDR3 is TGTGCCACCAGCAGAGGGGGAACAGGCTATGGCTACACCTTC.

To note about this clone: The same CDR3 arises from other DNA sequences in this sample as well. The rearrangement uses TRBV18 and TRBJ1-6; D possibly corresponds to TRBD1 (5 bases). Germline loops: CDR1 KGHSH, CDR2 LQKENI. Trimming pared 3 bases from V and 5 bases from J, leaving 8 bases between. The CDR3 consists of 14 residues. The CDR3 sequence: CASSPGGDNSPLHF. CDR3 nucleotide sequence: TGTGCCAGCTCACCGGGGGGGGATAATTCACCCCTCCACTTT.

This chain uses TRBV6-5 with TRBJ1-6, with 9 positions matching TRBD1. The V segment lost 7 bases and the J segment 11 bases; nucleotides outside the gene matches: 9. This CDR3 has 14 amino acids. The germline CDR1 and CDR2 sequences are MNHEY and SVGAGI. CDR3 nucleotides: TGTGCCAGCAACTGGGGACAGGGAAGGGCACCCCTCCACTTT. This encodes CASNWGQGRAPLHF.